In this sample, the clone carrying this TCR beta chain turned up once. Using immunoSEQ multiplex PCR, the repertoire was profiled, and TCRdb retains in-frame clones only, with some absent. The top ten hold 3% of the sample, which has approximately 350,000 clones, about 88% seen once. The source of the sample is a study of blood T cell repertoires in COVID-19. The overall study: The samples span acute and convalescent COVID-19 from the United States, Italy and Spain. Sources were T cells, B-cell-depleted T cells, or PBMCs; the material itself was cDNA or gDNA.

Germline lookup yields CDR1 SGHTA and CDR2 FQGNSA. V was cut by 1 base and J by 10 bases, with 22 bases left in between. CDR3 length equals 16 residues. The clonotype originates from a woman aged 25 to 39 who had recovered from COVID-19. This chain links TRBV7-2 with TRBJ1-1; D is perhaps TRBD1 (6 bases). The sample comprised PBMCs or T cells enriched from blood (not recorded which). CDR3 loop: CASSLGAQGMGVGAFF. In DNA, the CDR3 is TGTGCCAGCAGCTTAGGGGCACAGGGAATGGGGGTCGGAGCTTTCTTT. The full variable domain, completed using reference TRBV7-2 and TRBJ1-1, is GAGVSQSPSNKVTEKGKDVELRCDPISGHTALYWYRQSLGQGLEFLIYFQGNSAPDKSGLPSDRFSAERTGGSVSTLTIQRTQQEDSAVYLCASSLGAQGMGVGAFFGQGTRLTVV.